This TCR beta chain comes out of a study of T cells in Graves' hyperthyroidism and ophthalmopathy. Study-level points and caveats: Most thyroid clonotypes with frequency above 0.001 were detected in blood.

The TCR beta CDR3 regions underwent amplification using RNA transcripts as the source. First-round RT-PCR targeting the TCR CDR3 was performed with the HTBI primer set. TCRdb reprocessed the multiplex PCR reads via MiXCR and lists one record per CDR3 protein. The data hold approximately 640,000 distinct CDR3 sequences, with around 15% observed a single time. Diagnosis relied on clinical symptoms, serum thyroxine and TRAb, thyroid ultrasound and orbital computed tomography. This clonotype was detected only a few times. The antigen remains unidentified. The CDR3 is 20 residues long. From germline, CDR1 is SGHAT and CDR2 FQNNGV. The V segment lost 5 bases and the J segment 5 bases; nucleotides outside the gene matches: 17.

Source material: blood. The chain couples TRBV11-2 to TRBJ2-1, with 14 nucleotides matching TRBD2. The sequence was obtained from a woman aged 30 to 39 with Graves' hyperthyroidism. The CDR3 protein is CASSQDGTSGRWDADNEQFF. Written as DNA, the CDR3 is TGTGCCAGCAGCCAAGATGGGACTAGCGGGAGATGGGACGCGGACAATGAGCAGTTCTTC.